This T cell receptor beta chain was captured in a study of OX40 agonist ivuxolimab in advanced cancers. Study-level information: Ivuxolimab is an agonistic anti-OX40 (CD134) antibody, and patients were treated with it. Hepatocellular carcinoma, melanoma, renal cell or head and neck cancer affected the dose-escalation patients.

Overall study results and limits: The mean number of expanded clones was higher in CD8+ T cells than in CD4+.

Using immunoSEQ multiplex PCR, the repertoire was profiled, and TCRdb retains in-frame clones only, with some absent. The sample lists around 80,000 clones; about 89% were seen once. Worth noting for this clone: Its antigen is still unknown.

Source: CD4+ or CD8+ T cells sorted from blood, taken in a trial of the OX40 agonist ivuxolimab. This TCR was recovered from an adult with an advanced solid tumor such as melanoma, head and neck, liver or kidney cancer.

The DNA of the CDR3 is TGTGCCAGCAGCTCAGCGGGAGGAGTAGAGACCCAGTACTTC. Protein sequence: CASSSAGGVETQYF. V usage is TRBV5-4 and J usage is TRBJ2-5, with 9 positions matching TRBD2. The CDR3 totals 14 residues. Trimming took 3 bases from V and 4 from J; bases not matched to a gene: 4. In germline, CDR1 is SGHNT, CDR2 YYREEE (reference sequence).